This T cell receptor (beta chain) was recorded in a study of radiotherapy plus CTLA-4 blockade in lung cancer. Study in general: In approximately 17% of patients, objective responses were seen; about 30% had disease control. Study results and limitations: Dynamics of early blood T cell clones, together with interferon-beta, were reportedly the best predictors of response. Peripheral blood showed expansion of tumor-derived TCR clones after radiotherapy and ipilimumab.

Alongside CTLA-4 blockade with ipilimumab, patients with chemo-refractory metastatic non-small-cell lung cancer received focal radiation. This clone has only a few counts. The antigen remains unidentified. CDR3 length equals 14 residues. Germline-derived CDR1 and CDR2 are SQVTM and ANQGSEA. J lost 4 bases, V lost 4 bases, and 2 bases had no gene match. TCRdb's table, derived via immunoSEQ multiplex PCR, lists solely in-frame clones and lacks some. The sample holds roughly 120,000 clones, 78% seen once. Sequences were derived from peripheral blood, sampled from a patient treated with radiotherapy plus ipilimumab. This clonotype originated in a human donor with non-small cell lung cancer who had a partial response to radiotherapy plus ipilimumab. The V gene is TRBV29-1, the J gene TRBJ2-1; 12 bases match TRBD2. The CDR3 is CSVGTSGAYNEQFF. The CDR3 DNA reads as TGCAGCGTTGGGACTAGCGGGGCTTACAATGAGCAGTTCTTC.